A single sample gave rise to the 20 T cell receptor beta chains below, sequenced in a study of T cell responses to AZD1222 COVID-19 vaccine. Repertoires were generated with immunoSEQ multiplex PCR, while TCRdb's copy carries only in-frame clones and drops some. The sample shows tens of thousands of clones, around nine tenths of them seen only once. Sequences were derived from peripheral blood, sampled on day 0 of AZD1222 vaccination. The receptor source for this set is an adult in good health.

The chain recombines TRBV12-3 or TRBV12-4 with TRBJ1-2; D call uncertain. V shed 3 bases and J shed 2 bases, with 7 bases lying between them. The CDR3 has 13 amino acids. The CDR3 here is CASSLGLNYGYTF. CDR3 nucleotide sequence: TGTGCCAGCAGTTTGGGGTTAAACTATGGCTACACCTTC.

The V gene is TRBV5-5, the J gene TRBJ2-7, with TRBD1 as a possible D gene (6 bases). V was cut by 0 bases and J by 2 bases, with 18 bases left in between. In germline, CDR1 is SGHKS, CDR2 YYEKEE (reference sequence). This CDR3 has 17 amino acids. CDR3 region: CASSLATGRTVPYEQYF. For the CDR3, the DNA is TGTGCCAGCAGCTTGGCGACCGGACGGACAGTCCCCTACGAGCAGTACTTC.

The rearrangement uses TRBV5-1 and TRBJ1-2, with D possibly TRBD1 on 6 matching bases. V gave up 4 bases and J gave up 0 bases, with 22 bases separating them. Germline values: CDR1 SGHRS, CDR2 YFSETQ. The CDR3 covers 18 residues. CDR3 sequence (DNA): TGCGCCAGCAGCCCAGGGGTAGGTTCAGGGGCCTCTAACTATGGCTACACCTTC. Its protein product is CASSPGVGSGASNYGYTF.

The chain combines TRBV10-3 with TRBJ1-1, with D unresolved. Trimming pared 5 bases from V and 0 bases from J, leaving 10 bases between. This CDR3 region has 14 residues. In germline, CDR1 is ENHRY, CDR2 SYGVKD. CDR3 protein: CAISPGYMNTEAFF. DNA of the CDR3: TGTGCCATCAGTCCCGGCTACATGAACACTGAAGCTTTCTTT.

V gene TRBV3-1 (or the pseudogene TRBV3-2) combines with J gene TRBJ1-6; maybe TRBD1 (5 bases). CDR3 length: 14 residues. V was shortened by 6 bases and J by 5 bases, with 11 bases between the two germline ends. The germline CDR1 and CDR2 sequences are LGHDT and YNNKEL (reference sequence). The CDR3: CASREGRNNSPLHF. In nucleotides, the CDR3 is TGTGCCAGCAGGGAGGGACGGAATAATTCACCCCTCCACTTT.

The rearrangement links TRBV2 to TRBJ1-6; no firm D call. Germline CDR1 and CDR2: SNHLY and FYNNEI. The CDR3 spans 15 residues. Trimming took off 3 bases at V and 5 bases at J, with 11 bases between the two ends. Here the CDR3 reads CASSDWAGDNSPLHF. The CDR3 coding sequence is TGTGCCAGCAGTGACTGGGCGGGTGATAATTCACCCCTCCACTTT.

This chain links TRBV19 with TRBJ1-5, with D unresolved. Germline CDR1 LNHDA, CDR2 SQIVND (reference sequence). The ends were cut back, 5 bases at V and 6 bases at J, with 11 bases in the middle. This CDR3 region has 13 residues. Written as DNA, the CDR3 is TGTGCCAGTAGTTTTCTGGTTTCTCAGCCCCAGCATTTT. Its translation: CASSFLVSQPQHF.

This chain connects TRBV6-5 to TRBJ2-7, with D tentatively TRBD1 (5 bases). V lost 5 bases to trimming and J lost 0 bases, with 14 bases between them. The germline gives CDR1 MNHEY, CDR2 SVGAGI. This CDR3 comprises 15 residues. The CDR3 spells CASSQDIGYSYEQYF. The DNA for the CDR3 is TGTGCCAGCAGTCAGGACATAGGGTACTCCTACGAGCAGTACTTC.

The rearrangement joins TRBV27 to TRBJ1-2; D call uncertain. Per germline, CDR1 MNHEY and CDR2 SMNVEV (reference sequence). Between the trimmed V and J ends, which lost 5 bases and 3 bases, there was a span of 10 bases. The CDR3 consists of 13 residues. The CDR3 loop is CASSPRADYGYTF. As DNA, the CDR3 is TGTGCCAGCAGTCCCCGGGCGGACTATGGCTACACCTTC.

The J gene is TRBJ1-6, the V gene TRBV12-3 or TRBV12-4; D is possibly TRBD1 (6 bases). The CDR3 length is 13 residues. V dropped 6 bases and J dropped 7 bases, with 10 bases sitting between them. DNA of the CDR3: TGTGCCAGCAGCTCCAGGGGAAATTCACCCCTCCACTTT. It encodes CASSSRGNSPLHF.

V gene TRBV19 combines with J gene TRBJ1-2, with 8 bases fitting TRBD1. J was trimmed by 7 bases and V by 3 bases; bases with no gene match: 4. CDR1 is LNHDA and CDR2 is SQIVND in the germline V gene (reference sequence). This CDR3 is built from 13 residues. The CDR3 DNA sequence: TGTGCCAGTAGTATGGCGGACAGGGCTGGCTACACCTTC. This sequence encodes CASSMADRAGYTF.

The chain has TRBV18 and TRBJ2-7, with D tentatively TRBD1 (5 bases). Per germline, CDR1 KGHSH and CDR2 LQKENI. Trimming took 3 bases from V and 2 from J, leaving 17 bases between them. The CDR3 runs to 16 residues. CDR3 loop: CASSPPGRAPTYEQYF. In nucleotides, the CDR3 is TGTGCCAGCTCACCCCCAGGCAGGGCGCCTACCTACGAGCAGTACTTC. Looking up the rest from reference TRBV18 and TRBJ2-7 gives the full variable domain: NAGVMQNPRHLVRRRGQEARLRCSPMKGHSHVYWYRQLPEEGLKFMVYLQKENIIDESGMPKERFSAEFPKEGPSILRIQQVVRGDSAAYFCASSPPGRAPTYEQYFGPGTRLTVT.

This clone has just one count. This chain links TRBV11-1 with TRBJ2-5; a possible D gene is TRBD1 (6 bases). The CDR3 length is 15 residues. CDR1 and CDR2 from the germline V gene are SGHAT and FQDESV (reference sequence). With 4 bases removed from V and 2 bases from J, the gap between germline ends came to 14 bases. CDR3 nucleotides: TGTGCCAGCAGCTCCTCTTGGCAGGGGCAAGAGACCCAGTACTTC. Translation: CASSSSWQGQETQYF. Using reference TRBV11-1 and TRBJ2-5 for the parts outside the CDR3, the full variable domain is EAEVAQSPRYKITEKSQAVAFWCDPISGHATLYWYRQILGQGPELLVQFQDESVVDDSQLPKDRFSAERLKGVDSTLKIQPAELGDSAMYLCASSSSWQGQETQYFGPGTRLLVL.

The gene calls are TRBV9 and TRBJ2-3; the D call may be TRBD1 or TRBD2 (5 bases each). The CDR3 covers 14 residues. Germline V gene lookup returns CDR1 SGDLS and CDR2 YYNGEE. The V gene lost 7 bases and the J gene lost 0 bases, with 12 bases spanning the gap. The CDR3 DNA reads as TGTGCCAGCGGGGGTGGGGCTAGCACAGATACGCAGTATTTT. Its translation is CASGGGASTDTQYF. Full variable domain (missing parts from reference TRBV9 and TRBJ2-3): DSGVTQTPKHLITATGQRVTLRCSPRSGDLSVYWYQQSLDQGLQFLIQYYNGEERAKGNILERFSAQQFPDLHSELNLSSLELGDSALYFCASGGGASTDTQYFGPGTRLTVL.

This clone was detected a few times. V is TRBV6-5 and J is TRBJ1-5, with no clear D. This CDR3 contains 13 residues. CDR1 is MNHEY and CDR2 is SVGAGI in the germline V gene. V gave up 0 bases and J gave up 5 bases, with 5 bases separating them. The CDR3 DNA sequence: TGTGCCAGCAGTTACTCGCGGGATCAGCCCCAGCATTTT. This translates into CASSYSRDQPQHF.

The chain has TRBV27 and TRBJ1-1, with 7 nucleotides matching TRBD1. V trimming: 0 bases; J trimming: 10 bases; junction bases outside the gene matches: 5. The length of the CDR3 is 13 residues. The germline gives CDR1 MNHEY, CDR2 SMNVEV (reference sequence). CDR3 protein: CASSLSKQGRAFF. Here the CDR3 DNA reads TGTGCCAGCAGTTTATCGAAACAGGGGAGAGCTTTCTTT.

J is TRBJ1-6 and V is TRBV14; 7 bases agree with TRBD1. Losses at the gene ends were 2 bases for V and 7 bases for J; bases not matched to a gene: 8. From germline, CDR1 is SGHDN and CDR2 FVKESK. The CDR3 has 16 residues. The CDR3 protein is CASSQHFGTVNSPLHF. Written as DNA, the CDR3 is TGTGCCAGCAGCCAACACTTCGGGACAGTAAATTCACCCCTCCACTTT.

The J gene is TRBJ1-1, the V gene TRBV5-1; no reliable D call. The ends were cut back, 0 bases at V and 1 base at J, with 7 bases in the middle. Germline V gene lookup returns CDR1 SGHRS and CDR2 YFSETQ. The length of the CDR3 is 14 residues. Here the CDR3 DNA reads TGCGCCAGCAGCTTGGTAGCCGGGAACACTGAAGCTTTCTTT. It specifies CASSLVAGNTEAFF. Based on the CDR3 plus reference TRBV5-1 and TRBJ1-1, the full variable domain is KAGVTQTPRYLIKTRGQQVTLSCSPISGHRSVSWYQQTPGQGLQFLFEYFSETQRNKGNFPGRFSGRQFSNSRSEMNVSTLELGDSALYLCASSLVAGNTEAFFGQGTRLTVV.

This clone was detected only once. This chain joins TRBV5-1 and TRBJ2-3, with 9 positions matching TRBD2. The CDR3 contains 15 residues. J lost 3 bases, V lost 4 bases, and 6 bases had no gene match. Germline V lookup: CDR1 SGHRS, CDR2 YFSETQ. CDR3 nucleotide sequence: TGCGCCAGCAGCATTAGCGGGGGTTTTACAGATACGCAGTATTTT. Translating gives CASSISGGFTDTQYF. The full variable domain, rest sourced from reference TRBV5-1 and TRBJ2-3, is KAGVTQTPRYLIKTRGQQVTLSCSPISGHRSVSWYQQTPGQGLQFLFEYFSETQRNKGNFPGRFSGRQFSNSRSEMNVSTLELGDSALYLCASSISGGFTDTQYFGPGTRLTVL.

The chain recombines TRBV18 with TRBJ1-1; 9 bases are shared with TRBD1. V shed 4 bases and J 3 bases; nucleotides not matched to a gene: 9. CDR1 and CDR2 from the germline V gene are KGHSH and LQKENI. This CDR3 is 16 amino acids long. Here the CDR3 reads CASSQGTGTLYTEAFF. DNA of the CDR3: TGTGCCAGCTCACAGGGGACAGGGACTTTGTACACTGAAGCTTTCTTT. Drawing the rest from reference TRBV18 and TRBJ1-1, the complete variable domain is NAGVMQNPRHLVRRRGQEARLRCSPMKGHSHVYWYRQLPEEGLKFMVYLQKENIIDESGMPKERFSAEFPKEGPSILRIQQVVRGDSAAYFCASSQGTGTLYTEAFFGQGTRLTVV.